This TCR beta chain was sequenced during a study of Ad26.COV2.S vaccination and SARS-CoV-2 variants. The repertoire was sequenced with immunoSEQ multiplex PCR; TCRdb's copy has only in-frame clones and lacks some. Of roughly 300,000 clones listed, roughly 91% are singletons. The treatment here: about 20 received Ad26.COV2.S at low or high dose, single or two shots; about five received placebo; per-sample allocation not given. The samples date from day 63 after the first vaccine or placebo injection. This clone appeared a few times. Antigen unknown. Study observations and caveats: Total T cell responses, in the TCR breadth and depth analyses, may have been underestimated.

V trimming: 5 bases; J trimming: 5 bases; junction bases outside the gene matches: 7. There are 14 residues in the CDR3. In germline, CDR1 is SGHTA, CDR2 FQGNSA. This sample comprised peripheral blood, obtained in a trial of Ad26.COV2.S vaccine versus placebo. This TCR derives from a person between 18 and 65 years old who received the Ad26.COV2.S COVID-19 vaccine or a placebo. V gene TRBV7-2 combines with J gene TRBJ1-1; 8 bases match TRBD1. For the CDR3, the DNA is TGTGCCAGCAGCCCCAGGACAGGGCGGACTGAAGCTTTCTTT. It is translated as CASSPRTGRTEAFF.